The 23 T cell receptor beta chains listed next were all sequenced from one sample in a study of blood T cell repertoires in COVID-19. The method was immunoSEQ multiplex PCR; TCRdb's version includes in-frame clones alone and lacks a portion of them. The table includes some 80,000 clones, about 89% detected once. Sequences were obtained from peripheral blood. The receptor set was obtained from a man aged 45 to 65 with active or convalescent COVID-19.

The chain is built from TRBV5-4 and TRBJ2-1; TRBD1 might be the D (6 bases). Germline assignment: CDR1 SGHNT and CDR2 YYREEE (reference sequence). This CDR3 has 15 amino acids. V lost 0 bases and J lost 4, with 11 bases in between. The CDR3 DNA sequence: TGTGCCAGCAGCTTGGACCGGACAGTGTACAATGAGCAGTTCTTC. It codes for CASSLDRTVYNEQFF.

The V and J genes are TRBV5-5 and TRBJ1-2; D unresolved. CDR1 and CDR2 (germline): SGHKS, YYEKEE (reference sequence). The CDR3 sequence is 12 residues long. Trimming removed 0 bases from V and 7 bases from J, with 7 bases in between. CDR3 DNA: TGTGCCAGCAGCTTGGAACAGCTTGGCTACACCTTC. Its protein is CASSLEQLGYTF.

The chain couples TRBV7-9 to TRBJ2-1; TRBD1 aligns across 8 bases. J gave up 8 bases and V 4 bases, and 7 bases lay outside the gene matches. From germline, CDR1 is SEHNR and CDR2 FQNEAQ (reference sequence). This CDR3 comprises 14 residues. CDR3 sequence: CASSSIPGGDEQFF. DNA of the CDR3: TGTGCCAGCAGCTCAATACCAGGGGGCGATGAGCAGTTCTTC.

This clone was observed once. The genes are TRBV27 and TRBJ1-6; TRBD1 matches 8 bases. V lost 2 bases and J lost 6; bases outside the gene matches: 12. From germline, CDR1 is MNHEY and CDR2 SMNVEV (reference sequence). The CDR3 is 18 residues long. CDR3 DNA sequence: TGTGCCAGCAGTTTAGAAGCCCCAACAGGGGGGCCTAATTCACCCCTCCACTTT. Translation gives CASSLEAPTGGPNSPLHF.

This chain links TRBV11-2 with TRBJ2-7; the match to TRBD1 covers 11 bases. V gave up 6 bases and J gave up 2 bases; unmatched junction bases: 3. The CDR3 extends over 14 amino acids. Germline CDR1 and CDR2: SGHAT and FQNNGV. The CDR3 DNA is TGTGCCAGCAGAGGGACAGGGGGAACCTACGAGCAGTACTTC. It encodes CASRGTGGTYEQYF.

The genes are TRBV3-1 (or the pseudogene TRBV3-2) and TRBJ1-3, with TRBD1 matching 7 bases. The trim removed 0 bases at V and 7 bases at J, leaving 6 bases unmatched. In germline, CDR1 is LGHDT, CDR2 YNNKEL (reference sequence). This CDR3 spans 15 amino acids. The CDR3 bases are TGTGCCAGCAGCCAAGACAGGGGGTCGCTGAACACCATATATTTT. This codes for CASSQDRGSLNTIYF.

The chain combines TRBV27 with TRBJ1-2, with D possibly matching TRBD1 (6 bases). V shed 0 bases and J shed 6 bases, with 8 bases lying between them. The length of the CDR3 is 13 residues. In germline, CDR1 is MNHEY, CDR2 SMNVEV (reference sequence). The CDR3 DNA is TGTGCCAGCAGTTTATCTGACAGGAATGGCTACACCTTC. Translated: CASSLSDRNGYTF.

This sequence joins TRBV6-5 and TRBJ1-3; D remains unclear. The CDR3 extends over 16 amino acids. The V end lost 4 bases, the J end lost 0 bases, and 13 bases lay between the germline ends. CDR1 and CDR2 (germline): MNHEY, SVGAGI. CDR3 nucleotides: TGTGCCAGCAGTTCCCGAGGAGTCACCTCTGGAAACACCATATATTTT. Amino acid sequence: CASSSRGVTSGNTIYF.

The chain recombines TRBV7-9 with TRBJ2-1, with D tentatively TRBD1 (5 bases). The CDR3 contains 14 residues. Trimming took off 3 bases at V and 0 bases at J, with 6 bases between the two ends. Germline V lookup: CDR1 SEHNR, CDR2 FQNEAQ (reference sequence). CDR3: CASSFTGSYNEQFF. In nucleotides, the CDR3 is TGTGCCAGCAGCTTTACAGGCTCCTACAATGAGCAGTTCTTC.

The genes are TRBV14 and TRBJ1-4, with D hard to call. Germline assignment: CDR1 SGHDN and CDR2 FVKESK. There are 16 residues in the CDR3. The V gene lost 0 bases and the J gene lost 1 base, with 9 bases spanning the gap. The CDR3 loop is CASSQDDAGTNEKLFF. CDR3 in DNA: TGTGCCAGCAGCCAAGATGATGCGGGAACTAATGAAAAACTGTTTTTT.

V usage is TRBV19 and J usage is TRBJ1-6; 7 bases map to TRBD1. V was pared by 4 bases and J by 5 bases, with 8 bases of the junction left unmatched. The CDR3 covers 16 residues. The V gene's germline CDR1 is LNHDA and CDR2 SQIVND (reference sequence). CDR3 sequence: CASSRERDSNNSPLHF. In nucleotides, the CDR3 is TGTGCCAGTAGTAGAGAGAGGGACAGCAATAATTCACCCCTCCACTTT.

V and J are TRBV2 and TRBJ2-5, with D perhaps TRBD1 (6 bases). The CDR3 consists of 14 residues. The V gene's germline CDR1 is SNHLY and CDR2 FYNNEI. V lost 4 bases, J lost 2 bases, and 11 bases lay in between. This chain's CDR3 is CASSGLTGQETQYF. In DNA, the CDR3 is TGTGCCAGCAGTGGGCTGACAGGTCAAGAGACCCAGTACTTC.

In its sample, this clone was seen a few times. The V gene is TRBV11-2, the J gene TRBJ2-7; 8 bases agree with TRBD2. The V gene's germline CDR1 is SGHAT and CDR2 FQNNGV. This CDR3 comprises 14 residues. V gave up 5 bases and J gave up 3 bases; unmatched junction bases: 6. CDR3 amino acids: CASSPGGVFYEQYF. The CDR3 region has the DNA TGTGCCAGCAGCCCGGGGGGGGTGTTCTACGAGCAGTACTTC.

The chain is built from TRBV15 and TRBJ2-7, with D maybe TRBD1 (6 bases). The CDR3 has 15 residues. Germline V gives CDR1 LNHNV, CDR2 YYDKDF (reference sequence). Trimming left V 3 bases short and J 1 base short, with 13 bases between. CDR3 sequence: CATSRDLTGSYEQYV. DNA of the CDR3: TGTGCCACCAGCAGGGACTTGACAGGATCCTACGAGCAGTACGTC.

V gene TRBV5-6 combines with J gene TRBJ1-3; 8 bases are a match to TRBD1. The V gene's germline CDR1 is SGHDT and CDR2 YYEEEE. The CDR3 is 16 amino acids. The trim removed 4 bases at V and 2 bases at J, leaving 8 bases unmatched. This CDR3 reads CASSLGSGQAGNTIYF. The CDR3 DNA sequence: TGTGCCAGCAGCCTCGGTTCGGGACAGGCTGGAAACACCATATATTTT.

The chain has TRBV30 and TRBJ1-2, with a possible D match to TRBD1 (6 bases). The CDR3 is made up of 14 amino acids. Germline values: CDR1 GTSNPN, CDR2 SVGIG (reference sequence). V was clipped by 8 bases and J by 8 bases, with 24 bases between them. The CDR3 is CAASRGGGAGGYTF. CDR3 DNA sequence: TGTGCCGCCTCCCGAGGTGGGGGCGCGGGCGGCTACACCTTC.

The J gene is TRBJ2-3, the V gene TRBV5-4, with TRBD1 identical over 9 bases. The ends lost 0 bases at V and 4 bases at J; junction bases unmatched: 6. This CDR3 is built from 16 residues. The germline gives CDR1 SGHNT, CDR2 YYREEE (reference sequence). This CDR3 reads CASSLGVTGGADTQYF. CDR3 coding DNA: TGTGCCAGCAGCTTGGGGGTTACAGGGGGCGCAGATACGCAGTATTTT.

This clone was observed once. This chain uses TRBV19 with TRBJ1-1; D uncertain. V was pared by 3 bases and J by 1 base, with 9 bases between. Looked up from germline, CDR1 is LNHDA and CDR2 is SQIVND (reference sequence). The CDR3 loop spans 14 amino acids. The CDR3 sequence is CASSMSSENTEAFF. As DNA, the CDR3 is TGTGCCAGTAGTATGAGCAGCGAGAACACTGAAGCTTTCTTT.

This chain uses TRBV14 with TRBJ1-5; perhaps TRBD1 as D (6 bases). The CDR3 length is 13 residues. The germline CDR1 and CDR2 sequences are SGHDN and FVKESK. V was pared by 5 bases and J by 5 bases, with 10 bases between. CDR3 nucleotides: TGTGCCAGCAGCACAGGGTACTATCAGCCCCAGCATTTT. Translating gives CASSTGYYQPQHF.

The chain links TRBV6-5 to TRBJ1-2, with D unclear. CDR1 MNHEY and CDR2 SVGAGI come from the germline V gene. Trimming took off 0 bases at V and 7 bases at J, with 12 bases between the two ends. The CDR3 spans 14 residues. The CDR3 DNA sequence: TGTGCCAGCAGTTACTCGAAGGAGTCCCTTGGCTACACCTTC. Amino acid sequence: CASSYSKESLGYTF.

This rearrangement joins TRBV12-3 or TRBV12-4 to TRBJ2-1; the match to TRBD1 covers 9 bases. The length of the CDR3 is 13 residues. The V segment lost 5 bases and the J segment 7 bases; nucleotides outside the gene matches: 3. The CDR3 DNA sequence: TGTGCCAGCAGTCGGGACAGGGTGAATGAGCAGTTCTTC. It is translated as CASSRDRVNEQFF.

This chain uses TRBV6-4 with TRBJ2-3, with D perhaps TRBD2 (5 bases). This CDR3 spans 15 amino acids. V dropped 3 bases and J dropped 0 bases, with 10 bases sitting between them. CDR1 MRHNA and CDR2 SNTAGT come from the germline V gene. The CDR3 nucleotides read TGTGCCAGCAGTGATGAGGGTGTTAGCACAGATACGCAGTATTTT. Translating gives CASSDEGVSTDTQYF.

V and J are TRBV7-2 and TRBJ2-1, with D maybe TRBD2 (7 bases). This CDR3 region has 15 residues. V shed 5 bases and J shed 5 bases, with 16 bases lying between them. CDR1 SGHTA and CDR2 FQGNSA come from the germline V gene. The CDR3 DNA reads TGTGCCAGCAGCCCACGGGGGGCCGCGAACAATGAGCAGTTCTTC. Translating gives CASSPRGAANNEQFF.